What follows are 10 T cell receptor beta chains derived from one specimen sequenced in a study of T cell responses to AZD1222 COVID-19 vaccine. Measured with immunoSEQ multiplex PCR; TCRdb has only the in-frame clones, and not every one. This table has roughly 150,000 clones, around 85% appearing once. Here the sequenced sample was peripheral blood, taken 28 days after the second AZD1222 dose. The receptors derive from an adult who received the AZD1222 COVID-19 vaccine.

This sequence joins TRBV9 and TRBJ1-5; possible D gene TRBD1, 5 bases. Deletions cut 0 bases from V and 1 base from J, with 8 bases between. CDR3 size: 15 residues. Germline V gives CDR1 SGDLS, CDR2 YYNGEE. CDR3 in DNA: TGTGCCAGCAGCGTAGACGAGGGGAGCAATCAGCCCCAGCATTTT. Its translation is CASSVDEGSNQPQHF.

This clone was counted a few times. CDR3 nucleotide sequence: TGTGCCAGCAGTCCCCCACACACTACCTCACTGTTTTTT. Its translation: CASSPPHTTSLFF. The chain uses TRBV7-2 and TRBJ1-4; unclear D gene. This CDR3 region has 13 residues. V lost 6 bases to trimming and J lost 13 bases, with 18 bases between them. Germline V gene data show CDR1 as SGHTA and CDR2 as FQGNSA.

This chain uses TRBV13 with TRBJ2-6, with 8 nucleotides matching TRBD1. The CDR3 totals 18 residues. After removal of 2 bases from V and 1 base from J, the junction contained 7 bases not matched to a gene. Germline CDR1 PRHDT, CDR2 FYEKMQ (reference sequence). For the CDR3, the DNA is TGTGCCAGCAGCTTAACAGGGACAGGCTTATCTGGGGCCAACGTCCTGACTTTC. Its protein is CASSLTGTGLSGANVLTF.

This rearrangement joins TRBV5-1 to TRBJ2-3; TRBD2 is a possible D gene (5 bases). The V gene lost 4 bases and the J gene lost 6 bases, with 9 bases spanning the gap. The CDR3 spans 12 residues. Germline-derived CDR1 and CDR2 are SGHRS and YFSETQ. CDR3 coding DNA: TGCGCCAGCAGCGACCGAGGGGATACGCAGTATTTT. The encoded protein is CASSDRGDTQYF. The whole variable domain, remainder taken from reference TRBV5-1 and TRBJ2-3, is KAGVTQTPRYLIKTRGQQVTLSCSPISGHRSVSWYQQTPGQGLQFLFEYFSETQRNKGNFPGRFSGRQFSNSRSEMNVSTLELGDSALYLCASSDRGDTQYFGPGTRLTVL.

In this sample, this clone turned up once. The chain uses TRBV7-2 and TRBJ1-1, with D maybe TRBD1 (6 bases). Germline V gene sequence: CDR1 SGHTA, CDR2 FQGNSA. V was pared by 3 bases and J by 8 bases, with 16 bases between. This CDR3 has 14 residues. The DNA of the CDR3 is TGTGCCAGCAGCTTTTCAGGGGCTGAGAGGGAAGCTTTCTTT. Protein: CASSFSGAEREAFF.

The chain couples TRBV6-5 to TRBJ1-1; a possible D gene is TRBD1 (6 bases). CDR1 is MNHEY, CDR2 SVGAGI, per germline. The CDR3 runs 14 residues. CDR3 nucleotides: TGTGCGGGAACGGGGCAGGGGATGAACACTGAAGCTTTCTTT. Its translation: CAGTGQGMNTEAFF.

The rearrangement joins TRBV27 to TRBJ2-5, with D unresolved. Looked up from germline, CDR1 is MNHEY and CDR2 is SMNVEV (reference sequence). The CDR3 is 13 residues long. Trimming took 2 bases from V and 4 from J, leaving 8 bases between them. The CDR3 protein is CASSLTEIETQYF. The CDR3 bases are TGTGCCAGCAGTTTAACGGAGATAGAGACCCAGTACTTC.

J is TRBJ1-1 and V is TRBV4-3; D is undetermined. This CDR3 contains 16 residues. V lost 1 base and J lost 7, with 19 bases in between. CDR1 LGHNA and CDR2 YSLEER come from the germline V gene. The CDR3 loop is CASSQGPGRASNEAFF. CDR3 coding DNA: TGCGCCAGCAGCCAAGGTCCCGGACGGGCCTCAAATGAAGCTTTCTTT.

The chain carries TRBV5-1 and TRBJ2-7; TRBD2 might be the D (6 bases). V dropped 5 bases and J dropped 7 bases, with 19 bases sitting between them. Germline assignment: CDR1 SGHRS and CDR2 YFSETQ. This CDR3 is built from 14 residues. CDR3 sequence reads: CASSTSGFGREQYF. The CDR3 DNA reads TGCGCCAGCAGTACGAGCGGGTTCGGAAGAGAGCAGTACTTC.

The CDR3 nucleotides are TGTGCCAGCAGCACACAACCCGGACGGACGGATACGCAGTATTTT. Translation: CASSTQPGRTDTQYF. The gene calls are TRBV9 and TRBJ2-3, with D hard to call. The CDR3 is 15 amino acids. The V gene lost 4 bases and the J gene lost 6 bases, with 18 bases spanning the gap. Germline V lookup: CDR1 SGDLS, CDR2 YYNGEE.